This is a list of T cell receptor beta chains from one sample in a study of blood T cell repertoires in COVID-19. This table comes from immunoSEQ multiplex PCR, and its TCRdb copy is limited to in-frame clones, with some not included. Here the sample spans 95,000 to 150,000 clones, 84% being singletons. The sample taken for sequencing was PBMCs or T cells enriched from blood (not recorded which). The receptor set was obtained from a woman aged 25 to 45 who had recovered from COVID-19. Both conserved end residues are part of each CDR3. The D gene is left open where the match is weak. The size entry is marked missing in some rows and otherwise reads once, few, many or a size class.

d_call | j_call | v_call | clone_size | cdr3_nt | cdr3_aa
. | TRBJ2-3 | TRBV7-9 | . | TGTGCCAGCAGCCCCGATTGGGAGAGCACAGATACGCAGTATTTT | CASSPDWESTDTQYF
TRBD2 | TRBJ2-7 | TRBV5-4 | once | TGTGCCAGCAGCCCCGGGGTAGCGGGAGGAGTCGGTTACGAGCAGTACTTC | CASSPGVAGGVGYEQYF
. | TRBJ1-2 | TRBV2 | . | TGTGCCAGCAACCGAGAGGGGGGGCTGCTCTATGGCTACACCTTC | CASNREGGLLYGYTF
. | TRBJ1-3 | TRBV7-2 | few | TGTGCCAGCAGCTTAGCGCACAGGGGAAACACCATATATTTT | CASSLAHRGNTIYF
TRBD2 | TRBJ2-2 | TRBV4-3 | . | TGCGCCAGCAGCCATTTTAGCGGGACGAACACCGGGGAGCTGTTTTTT | CASSHFSGTNTGELFF
TRBD1 | TRBJ2-2 | TRBV11-2 | . | TGTGCCAGCAGCTCCAACAGGGGCACCGGGGAGCTGTTTTTT | CASSSNRGTGELFF
TRBD1 | TRBJ1-6 | TRBV30 | . | TGTGCCTGGAGTGTACGGACAGGGAACAATTCACCCCTCCACTTT | CAWSVRTGNNSPLHF
TRBD1 | TRBJ2-2 | TRBV30 | . | TGTGCCTGGAGGAAACGACAGGGGCCCACCGGGGAGCTGTTTTTT | CAWRKRQGPTGELFF
TRBD1 | TRBJ1-2 | TRBV5-6 | once | TGTGCCAGCAGCAACCGGGACAGGGGGATTCTAGGCTATGGCTACACCTTC | CASSNRDRGILGYGYTF
. | TRBJ1-1 | TRBV19 | . | TGTGCCAGTAGTATCGGGGTGGTGAACACTGAAGCTTTCTTT | CASSIGVVNTEAFF
TRBD1 | TRBJ1-4 | TRBV6-5 | . | TGTGCCAGCAGTTACACGACAGGGACTAATGAAAAACTGTTTTTT | CASSYTTGTNEKLFF
. | TRBJ2-1 | TRBV5-8 | . | TGTGCCAGCAGCTCTTATGGGGCTTCTACTGAGCAGTTCTTC | CASSSYGASTEQFF
. | TRBJ2-2 | TRBV2 | . | TGTGCCAGCAGTATACATGTCACCGGGGAGCTGTTTTTT | CASSIHVTGELFF
. | TRBJ1-5 | TRBV28 | . | TGTGCCAGCAGTTTGGAGGTAGGCAGGAAGGCCCAGCATTTT | CASSLEVGRKAQHF
. | TRBJ2-3 | TRBV6-2/TRBV6-3 | . | TGTGCCAGCAGTTACTCCCTGAGCACAGATACGCAGTATTTT | CASSYSLSTDTQYF
. | TRBJ1-2 | TRBV4-2 | . | TGTGCCAGCAGCCAACGGGGGAACTATGGCTACACCTTC | CASSQRGNYGYTF
. | TRBJ1-2 | TRBV3-1/TRBV3-2 | . | TGTGCCAGCAGCAGCAGCCAGGGATATGGCTACACCTTC | CASSSSQGYGYTF
TRBD2 | TRBJ2-7 | TRBV28 | . | TGTGCCAGCAGTTCCGGGGGGGGCGGCTCCTACGAGCAGTACTTC | CASSSGGGGSYEQYF
. | TRBJ1-2 | TRBV6-6 | . | TGTGCCAGCAGTTGGGGGGATGGCTACACCTTC | CASSWGDGYTF
. | TRBJ2-7 | TRBV12-3/TRBV12-4 | . | TGTGCCAGCAGTTTGGGCCGCTCCGAGCAGTACTTC | CASSLGRSEQYF
TRBD2 | TRBJ2-2 | TRBV11-2 | . | TGTGCCAGCAGCTCCCCCTGGACTAGCGAGCACCTGAACACCGGGGAGCTGTTTTTT | CASSSPWTSEHLNTGELFF
. | TRBJ2-1 | TRBV4-1 | few | TGCGCCAGCAGCCAAGATGAGACTAGACGCGGGGCGCAGTTCTTC | CASSQDETRRGAQFF
TRBD2 | TRBJ2-3 | TRBV11-3 | . | TGTGCCAGCAGCAGGGGGGGACTAGCCACAGATACGCAGTATTTT | CASSRGGLATDTQYF
. | TRBJ2-1 | TRBV18 | once | TGTGCCAGCTCACCATTCGTCGGTAATGAGCAGTTCTTC | CASSPFVGNEQFF
. | TRBJ1-6 | TRBV4-1 | . | TGCGCCAGCAGCCCACAGGGTTGGAGCTCCTATAATTCACCCCTCCACTTT | CASSPQGWSSYNSPLHF
TRBD1 | TRBJ2-5 | TRBV11-3 | . | TGTGCCAGCAGCCCCCGGGCAGGGGGTGTTCAAGAGACCCAGTACTTC | CASSPRAGGVQETQYF
TRBD2 | TRBJ2-3 | TRBV9 | . | TGTGCCAGCAGCGTAGTGTGGGGGGGGAGCACAGATACGCAGTATTTT | CASSVVWGGSTDTQYF
. | TRBJ1-6 | TRBV28 | few | TGTGCCAGCAGTTTGCCGGGACACCTCTATAATTCACCCCTCCACTTT | CASSLPGHLYNSPLHF
. | TRBJ2-5 | TRBV5-1 | . | TGCGCCAGCAGCATACAGGGAAACCAAGAGACCCAGTACTTC | CASSIQGNQETQYF
. | TRBJ1-2 | TRBV30 | . | TGTGCCTGGAGTGTACTAGCTGGGTATGGCTACACCTTC | CAWSVLAGYGYTF
TRBD1 | TRBJ2-7 | TRBV24-1 | . | TGTGCCACCAGTGATTCCCTAAGGGGACAGGGCAACGAGCAGTACTTC | CATSDSLRGQGNEQYF
. | TRBJ2-5 | TRBV2 | . | TGTGCCAGCAAACGGGGGTTGGCGGAGACCCAGTACTTC | CASKRGLAETQYF
. | TRBJ2-7 | TRBV6-5 | . | TGTGCCAGCGCGTTATCCCGGGACTTCTACGAGCAGTACTTC | CASALSRDFYEQYF
. | TRBJ2-5 | TRBV5-8 | . | TGTGCCAGCAGCTTGGGAGGCGAGGTGCGTCAGGGGACCCAGTACTTC | CASSLGGEVRQGTQYF
. | TRBJ2-1 | TRBV24-1 | . | TGTGCCACCAGAGGGGGGGGGAATGAGCAGTTCTTC | CATRGGGNEQFF
TRBD1 | TRBJ2-4 | TRBV30 | . | TGTGCCTGGAGTGTAGGGACAGTGGCCAAAAACATTCAGTACTTC | CAWSVGTVAKNIQYF
TRBD1 | TRBJ1-1 | TRBV7-9 | . | TGTGCCAGCAGCTTGTCCTTATTACAGGGGGCGAACACTGAAGCTTTCTTT | CASSLSLLQGANTEAFF
. | TRBJ2-1 | TRBV19 | . | TGTGCCAGTAGTATAGATTCCCTCCTCTACAATGAGCAGTTCTTC | CASSIDSLLYNEQFF
TRBD1 | TRBJ2-7 | TRBV18 | once | TGTGCCAGCTCACCACCGGACAGGGCTTCCTACGAGCAGTACTTC | CASSPPDRASYEQYF
. | TRBJ1-6 | TRBV9 | . | TGTGCCAGCAGCGTCGGCCAGGGAAATTCACCCCTCCACTTT | CASSVGQGNSPLHF
TRBD1 | TRBJ1-4 | TRBV28 | few | TGTGCCAGCAGACCCGACAGGGGAGTGGGCGAAAAACTGTTTTTT | CASRPDRGVGEKLFF
. | TRBJ2-2 | TRBV6-5 | few | TGTGCCAGCAGTTACCTATCCGGGGAGCTGTTTTTT | CASSYLSGELFF